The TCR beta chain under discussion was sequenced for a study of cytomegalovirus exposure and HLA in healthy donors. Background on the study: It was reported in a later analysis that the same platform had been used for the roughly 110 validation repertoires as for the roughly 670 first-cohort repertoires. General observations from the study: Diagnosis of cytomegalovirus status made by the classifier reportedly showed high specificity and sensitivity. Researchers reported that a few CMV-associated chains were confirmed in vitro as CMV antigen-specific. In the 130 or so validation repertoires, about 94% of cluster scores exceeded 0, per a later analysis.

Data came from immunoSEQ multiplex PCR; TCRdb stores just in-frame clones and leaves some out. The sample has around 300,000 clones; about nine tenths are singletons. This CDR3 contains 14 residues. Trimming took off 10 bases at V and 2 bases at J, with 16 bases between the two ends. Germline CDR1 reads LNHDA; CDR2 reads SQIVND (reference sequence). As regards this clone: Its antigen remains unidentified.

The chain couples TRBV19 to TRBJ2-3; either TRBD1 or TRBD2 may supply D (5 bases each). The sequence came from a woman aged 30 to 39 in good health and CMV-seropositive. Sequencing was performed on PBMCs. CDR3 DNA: TGTGCCACTTCAACTAGGGGCCCCACAGATACGCAGTATTTT. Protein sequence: CATSTRGPTDTQYF.